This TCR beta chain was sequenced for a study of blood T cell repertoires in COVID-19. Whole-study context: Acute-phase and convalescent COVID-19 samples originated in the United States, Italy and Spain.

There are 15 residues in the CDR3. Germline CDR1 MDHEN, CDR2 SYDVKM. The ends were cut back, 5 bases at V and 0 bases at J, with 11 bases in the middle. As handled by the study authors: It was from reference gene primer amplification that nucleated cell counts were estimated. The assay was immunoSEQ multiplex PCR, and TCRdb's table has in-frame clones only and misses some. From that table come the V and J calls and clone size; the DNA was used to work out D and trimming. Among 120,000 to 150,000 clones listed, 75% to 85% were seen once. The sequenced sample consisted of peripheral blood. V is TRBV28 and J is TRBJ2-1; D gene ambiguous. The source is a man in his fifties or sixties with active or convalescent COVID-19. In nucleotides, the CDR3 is TGTGCCAGCAGTCTTCAGGTTAGCTCCTACAATGAGCAGTTCTTC. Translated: CASSLQVSSYNEQFF.